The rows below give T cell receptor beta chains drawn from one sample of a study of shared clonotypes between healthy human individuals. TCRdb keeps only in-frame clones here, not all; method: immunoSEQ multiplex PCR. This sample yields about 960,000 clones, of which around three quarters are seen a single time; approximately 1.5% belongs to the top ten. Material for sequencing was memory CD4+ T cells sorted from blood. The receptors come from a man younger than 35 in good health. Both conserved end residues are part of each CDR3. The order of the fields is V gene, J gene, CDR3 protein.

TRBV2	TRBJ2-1	CASSGFRGGVYNEQFF
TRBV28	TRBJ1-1	CASGIQVNTEAFF
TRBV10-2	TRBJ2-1	CASRETGISYNEQFF
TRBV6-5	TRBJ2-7	CASSSRDRVVDEQYF
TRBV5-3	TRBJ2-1	CASSQGWRGYNEQFF
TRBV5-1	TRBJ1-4	CASSLGQGLREKLFF
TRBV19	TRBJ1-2	CASSIRGGYTF
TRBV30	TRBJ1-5	CAWSAAYSNQPQHF
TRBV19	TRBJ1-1	CASSTRAGVAEAFF
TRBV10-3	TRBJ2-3	CAISRSSGGDTDTQYF
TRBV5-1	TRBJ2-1	CASSFDSTVHNEQFF
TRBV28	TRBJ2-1	CASSAGTAYNEQFF
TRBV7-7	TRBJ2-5	CASSVSGRGPQETQYF
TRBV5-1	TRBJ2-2	CASSLVGRSYTGELFF
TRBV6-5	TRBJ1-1	CASTEDRGRLPEAFF
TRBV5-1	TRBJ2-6	CASTADGSGANVLTF
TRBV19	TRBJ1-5	CASSTVAGDNQPQHF
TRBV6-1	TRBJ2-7	CASRDLPGGPYEQYF
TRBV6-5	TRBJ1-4	CASSYSPGAREKLFF
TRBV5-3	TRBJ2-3	CARSCKAGGPHTQYF
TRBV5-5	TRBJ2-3	CASSSGVGQTQYF
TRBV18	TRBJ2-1	CASSIAVGNEQFF
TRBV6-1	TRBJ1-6	CASSEGGSSYNSPLHF
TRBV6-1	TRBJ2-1	CASAKEGNNEQFF
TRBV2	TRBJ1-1	CASAYFGEAFF
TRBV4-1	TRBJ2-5	CASSQSGVGQETQYF
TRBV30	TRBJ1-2	CAWSLRTGVDYGYTF
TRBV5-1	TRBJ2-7	CASSLAGQGSHEQYF
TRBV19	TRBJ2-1	CASSIIGLSYNEQFF
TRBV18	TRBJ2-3	CASSYLPGRTNRPTDTQYF
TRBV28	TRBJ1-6	CASSLTFAGNSPLHF
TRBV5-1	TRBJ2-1	CASSLDLSYNEQFF
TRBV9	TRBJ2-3	CASSRVGVGTDTQYF
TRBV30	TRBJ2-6	CAWSVGGSGANVLTF
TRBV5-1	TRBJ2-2	CASKKGTGTGELFF
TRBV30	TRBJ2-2	CAWSVLIAGTGELFF
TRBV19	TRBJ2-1	CASKEMTGGPYNEQFF
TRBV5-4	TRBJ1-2	CASSLVAANYGYTF
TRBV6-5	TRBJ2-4	CASGSALAKNIQYF
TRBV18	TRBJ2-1	CASSPMTREQFF
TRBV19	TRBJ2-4	CASSLGVIAKNIQYF
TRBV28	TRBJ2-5	CASSFSGLAGEPGETQYF
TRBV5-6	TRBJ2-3	CASSWATPTSTDTQYF
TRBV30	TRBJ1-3	CAWIGISGNTIYF
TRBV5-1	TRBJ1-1	CASCPTALNTEAFF
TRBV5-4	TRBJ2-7	CASSKDAYEQYF
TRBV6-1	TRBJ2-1	CASSENVLAVYNEQFF
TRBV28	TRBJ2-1	CASSLWTGGSYNEQFF
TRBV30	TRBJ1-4	CAWSTGTGYEKLFF
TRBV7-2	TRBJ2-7	CASSRTSGSAYEQYF
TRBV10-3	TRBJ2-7	CAISGGLAGGRYEQYF